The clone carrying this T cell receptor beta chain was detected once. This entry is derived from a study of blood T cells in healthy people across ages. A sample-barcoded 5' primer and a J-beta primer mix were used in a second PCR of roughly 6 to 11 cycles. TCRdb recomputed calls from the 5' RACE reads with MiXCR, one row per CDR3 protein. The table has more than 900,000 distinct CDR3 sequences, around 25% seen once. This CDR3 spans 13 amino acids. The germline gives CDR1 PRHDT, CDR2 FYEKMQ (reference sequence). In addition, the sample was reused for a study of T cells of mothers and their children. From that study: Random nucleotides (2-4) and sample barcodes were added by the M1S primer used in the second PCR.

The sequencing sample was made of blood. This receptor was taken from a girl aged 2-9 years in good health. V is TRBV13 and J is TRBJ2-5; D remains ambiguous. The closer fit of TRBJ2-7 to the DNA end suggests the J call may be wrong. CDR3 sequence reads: CASSLRDRYEQYF. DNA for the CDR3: TGTGCCAGCAGCTTAAGGGATCGGTACGAGCAGTACTTC.